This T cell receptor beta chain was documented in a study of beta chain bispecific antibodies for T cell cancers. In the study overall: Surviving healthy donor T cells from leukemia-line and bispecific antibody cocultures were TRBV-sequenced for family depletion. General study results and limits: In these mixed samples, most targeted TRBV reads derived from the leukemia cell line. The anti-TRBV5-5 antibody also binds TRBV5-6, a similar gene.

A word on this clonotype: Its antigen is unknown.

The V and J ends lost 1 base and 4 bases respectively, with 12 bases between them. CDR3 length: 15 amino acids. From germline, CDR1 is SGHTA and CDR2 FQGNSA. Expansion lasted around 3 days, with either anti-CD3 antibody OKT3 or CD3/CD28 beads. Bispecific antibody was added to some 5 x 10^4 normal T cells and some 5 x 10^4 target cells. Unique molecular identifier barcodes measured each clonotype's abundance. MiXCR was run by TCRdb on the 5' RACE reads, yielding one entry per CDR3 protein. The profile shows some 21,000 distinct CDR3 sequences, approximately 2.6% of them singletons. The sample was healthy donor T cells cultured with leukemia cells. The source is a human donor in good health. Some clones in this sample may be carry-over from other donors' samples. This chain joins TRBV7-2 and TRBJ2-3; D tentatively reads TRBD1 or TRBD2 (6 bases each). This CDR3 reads CASSLGSGGADTQYF. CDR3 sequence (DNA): TGTGCCAGCAGCTTAGGCTCCGGGGGCGCAGATACGCAGTATTTT.